Given below is one T cell receptor (beta chain) in context. This clone's antigen is unknown. No base qualities exist here, and no much larger clone lies one base off it. This specimen belongs to a study of cytomegalovirus exposure and HLA in healthy donors (dated by TCRdb to about 2017). Regarding the research as a whole: An earlier analysis of some 550 of the donors reported 250 to 300 Gb of sequence data and some 100 million unique TCR beta sequences from about 179 million T cells. The genetic ancestry cluster associated with self-reported Caucasian donors included 81% of the 350 to 500 genotyped donors. On average, around 240,000 unique TCR beta nucleotide sequences were sequenced per donor among some 420 genotyped donors of the cohort, with 15% to 20% of those sequences being non-productive. The later analysis used no new phenotypic data to find candidate immune exposures, relying instead on TCR beta sequences and their occurrence across donors. In a later analysis, previously published TCR beta repertoires from 666 donors were re-analyzed and high-resolution HLA genotyping was added so that TCR occurrence patterns could be studied. To decide whether each TCR beta V gene segment behaved as functional or pseudogenic, an earlier analysis of nearly 600 of the donors relied on high-throughput TCR beta sequencing. In a later genetic analysis, genome-wide SNP genotypes for about three fifths of the roughly 670 donors were used, and that subset was treated as a discovery cohort. Along with the roughly 670-subject first cohort, a separate validation cohort of over 90 different subjects was used. Both class I and class II loci were covered by HLA typing, at four-digit resolution. The study aimed to test whether cataloging public T cell receptors could reveal signatures of past pathogen exposure. Approximately 310 gigabases of sequencing data and approximately 93 million unique TCR sequences were included in an early release covering roughly 600 HLA-typed donors. Typing coverage differed by locus: A, B, C, DRB1 and DQB1 were typed in about 629-640 donors, DQA1 in about 500, DPA1 in approximately 610, and DPB1 in approximately 450. Using immunosequencing, the study profiled T cell repertoires from 640 or so subjects and related those repertoires to cytomegalovirus serostatus. Four to six DR-DQ haplotypes were handled as single units for association and clustering, since linkage in the cohort was strong. To predict cytomegalovirus infection status, the study combined high-throughput TCR immunosequencing, statistical association of individual TCRs with disease status, and machine learning. Donor age, sex, ethnicity and CMV serostatus were collected together with the repertoire data. All discovery cohort repertoires had been generated using a single sequencing platform.

General findings and caveats noted by the study authors: Three of the identified cytomegalovirus-associated TCR beta chains were confirmed in vitro to be specific for cytomegalovirus antigens. In a later analysis, several top co-occurrence clusters were reported to appear linked to parvovirus B19, influenza, CMV and Epstein-Barr virus. The cohort was sequenced for TCR beta chains only, and without alpha or paired-chain data the features that could be detected were limited. Most TCR sequences were seen in very few donors, while some public TCRs were found in many individuals. Because some donors lacked HLA typing at each locus, the association tests relied only on the typed subset. Some IMGT-functional V segments, including TRBV6-2 and TRBV6-3, could not be told apart with the 87-base-pair reads, so those segments were excluded. A further reported finding was that TCR beta sequences accurately predicted the HLA-A and HLA-B alleles for most subjects in the first cohort. Linkage disequilibrium might explain the correlated functional status among segregating V segments, but an unknown experimental factor could not be excluded. Because counts were too low, some 17 rarely observed V segments, including chromosome 9 orphons, were excluded from the earlier analysis of 587 of the donors. A total of some 180 TCR beta chains were listed by the study as associated with cytomegalovirus. The presence/absence analyses assumed that sequencing depth was roughly uniform across donors, and that assumption may not be true. According to a later analysis, TCR association rates differed among HLA loci, with DRB1 alleles showing the most associated TCRs and HLA-C alleles showing the fewest. Most CMV-associated TCR beta chains appeared to be HLA-restricted in a later analysis, and the HLA associations seemed to be driven largely by CMV exposure. The classifier was reported to diagnose cytomegalovirus status with high specificity and sensitivity in both the original and validation cohorts. When HLA alleles, especially DR and DQ, strongly co-occurred, attributing TCR associations to individual alleles was difficult. In a later analysis, HLA-associated TCR beta chains were found to be more clonally expanded and to have lower generation probabilities than equally common non-associated chains. The authors suggested that the approach could potentially be generalized to other disease states and immunological phenotypes. An earlier analysis of approximately 500 of the donors showed that most TCR beta V segments appeared in productive rearrangements either about 87% or about 30% of the time, which broadly matched IMGT annotations. According to a later genetic analysis, donors in an Asian-associated ancestry cluster had fewer N-insertions in productive TCRs than the approximately 610-donor mean. For the cohort, immune exposure information was limited to CMV serostatus. At a false discovery rate of 0.05, a later analysis linked fewer than 20,000 TCR beta sequences to specific HLA alleles. A later genetic analysis associated a missense DCLRE1C variant with V-gene and J-gene trimming of TCR beta chains, and an independent cohort replicated the association. A group of highly shared sequence variants was considered likely to be a technical artifact of the sequencing pipeline.

Receptors were amplified or captured by the immunoSEQ multiplex PCR assay. For the multiplex PCR, a mixture combining 60 forward primers for TCR Vbeta segments and 13 reverse primers for TCR Jbeta segments was used. Amplification of the CDR3 region of rearranged TCR beta genes was performed with a multiplex PCR assay on genomic DNA. The Illumina HiSeq System was used to sequence the amplified TCR beta libraries as 87-base-pair reads. Per the original workflow: Across the 640 or so repertoires, a later analysis counted tens of millions of unique TCR beta chains, approximately 12 million of which were shared by at least two donors. A nearest-neighbor algorithm error-corrected the raw reads and collapsed the reads into unique sequences, merging closely related sequences to remove PCR and sequencing errors. Alignment of CDR3 sequences to IMGT reference sequences was used to assign V, D and J gene segments. For a sequence to be retained, at least a six-nucleotide match to both a V gene segment and a J gene segment was required. Rearrangements were classified as productive when the CDR3 lacked stop codons and remained in frame with V and J, and all other rearrangements were classified as non-productive. Following IMGT convention, CDR3 was defined as the stretch from the second conserved V-encoded cysteine to the conserved J-encoded phenylalanine. Sequences without an unambiguous match to a single V gene segment were excluded from the earlier analysis of about 600 of the donors. In an earlier analysis of 587 of the donors, a V segment was called functional when productive rearrangements were above 56.7%, and segregating when the standard deviation between donors exceeded 5%. A statistical classification framework was developed to diagnose cytomegalovirus status using the catalog of TCR beta chain sequences. A later analysis assigned V and J genes by comparing TCR nucleotide sequences with IMGT/GENE-DB human TR gene sequences. In a later analysis, CDR3 sequences and most-parsimonious VDJ recombination scenarios were assigned using the TCRdist pipeline. A later analysis defined each TCR beta chain by its CDR3 amino acid sequence plus V-gene family, and excluded reads lacking a unique V-gene family. A later analysis removed several hundred highly shared, low-generation-probability nucleotide sequences to deal with suspected cross-contamination and a sequencing artifact. A later analysis calculated a clonal expansion index for each public chain from normalized within-repertoire ranks of inferred template counts. A later analysis computed generation probabilities with a VDJ recombination model fitted to out-of-frame rearrangements, and checked the results against IGoR. In a later analysis, TCR-TCR, TCR-HLA and TCR-CMV co-occurrence was scored with hypergeometric tests, and a repertoire-size bias correction was applied to TCR pairs. To estimate false discovery rates, a later analysis permuted the HLA or CMV assignments 20 times. In a later analysis, co-occurring TCRs were grouped using DBSCAN, and TCRdist sequence similarity was added for clustering within HLA-allele-positive subsets. Co-occurrence clustering excluded repertoires with fewer than 30,000 or more than 120,000 public chains, plus five with anomalous nucleotide sharing. Not all clones reach the TCRdb copy of this immuneACCESS table, which keeps in-frame sequences only. Checked studies attribute under half of the gap to unresolved V genes and leave the rest unexplained. V and J calls and clone size follow that table, whereas D and trimming were derived from the DNA. The sample table records approximately 160,000 clones; 77% of these occur just once. The top ten constitute under 2% of the sample.

In total, 500 to 700 healthy bone marrow donors made up the cohort. All cohort members were sampled while nominally healthy, although unrecorded immune exposures were likely present. The donor tested CMV seronegative and was one of the 352 seronegative cohort members. A peripheral blood sample was collected from each donor, and TCR beta sequencing was performed on peripheral blood mononuclear cells. The Qiagen DNeasy Blood Extraction Kit was used to extract genomic DNA from the blood cell samples. V and J lose 4 bases and 8 bases, and a span of 23 bases separates them. CDR3 length: 16 amino acids, cysteine to phenylalanine. CDR3 DNA is the only sequence kept; it has 48 bases, read in frame from the first base. CDR1 and CDR2 were assigned from the germline V gene as SGHTA and FQGNSA.

The chain couples TRBV7-2 to TRBJ1-2; matching of 5 bases hints at TRBD1 as the D gene. The sequence came from a woman aged 30 to 39 in good health and CMV-seronegative. The material sequenced was PBMCs. The CDR3 amino acid sequence is: CASSSRGGRVTGGYTF. The nucleotide sequence reads as follows: TGTGCCAGCAGCTCCCGGGGGGGTAGGGTAACGGGCGGCTACACCTTC.